These 18 T cell receptor beta chains originate from one sample sequenced in a study of CD8+ T cells in alopecia areata. The authors extracted RNA and reverse transcribed it into cDNA as the sequencing template. The table came from immunoSEQ multiplex PCR; TCRdb's copy has only in-frame clones and leaves some out. In the table there are about 180,000 clones, 59% of which are singletons. This specimen consisted of CD4+ T cells sorted from blood, obtained at week 0. All receptors come from a human donor with alopecia areata.

This clone showed up just a few times. In the same sample, other DNA sequences code for this CDR3. The rearrangement links TRBV15 to TRBJ2-5; D is uncertain. The CDR3 is 12 residues long. Per germline, CDR1 LNHNV and CDR2 YYDKDF (reference sequence). V lost 1 base, J lost 5 bases, and 5 bases lay in between. The CDR3 here is CATSRGGETQYF. The CDR3 DNA is TGTGCCACCAGCAGAGGTGGCGAGACCCAGTACTTC.

This sequence joins TRBV29-1 and TRBJ2-5; D might be TRBD1 (6 bases). Trimming took off 8 bases at V and 5 bases at J, with 15 bases between the two ends. This CDR3 is 12 amino acids long. CDR1 is SQVTM, CDR2 ANQGSEA, per germline. CDR3: CSMRTATETQYF. CDR3 in DNA: TGCAGCATGAGGACAGCCACCGAGACCCAGTACTTC.

The rearrangement links TRBV29-1 to TRBJ1-1; D might be TRBD1 (6 bases). With 5 bases removed from V and 5 bases from J, the gap between germline ends came to 12 bases. The CDR3 consists of 12 residues. In germline, CDR1 is SQVTM, CDR2 ANQGSEA. The CDR3 nucleotides read TGCAGCGTTCTCCCTGGGACAACTGAAGCTTTCTTT. Translation: CSVLPGTTEAFF.

The chain joins TRBV6-1 to TRBJ1-2; tentatively, D is TRBD1 (5 bases). Germline assignment: CDR1 MNHNS and CDR2 SASEGT. This CDR3 region has 12 residues. Trimming stripped 8 bases from V and 8 bases from J, with 15 bases between. The CDR3 reads CASRQFSSGYTF. Here the CDR3 DNA reads TGTGCCAGCCGACAGTTCTCCTCGGGCTACACCTTC.

This clone was found a few times. The V and J genes are TRBV7-2 and TRBJ2-1; 9 nucleotides match TRBD1. Trimming removed 0 bases from V and 3 bases from J; junction bases left unmatched: 6. This CDR3 contains 17 residues. Germline lookup yields CDR1 SGHTA and CDR2 FQGNSA. In DNA form, the CDR3 reads TGTGCCAGCAGCTTAGCGGGACAGGGAGTTTACTACAATGAGCAGTTCTTC. This gives the protein CASSLAGQGVYYNEQFF.

V and J are TRBV14 and TRBJ1-1; TRBD1 might be the D (5 bases). Germline V gene lookup returns CDR1 SGHDN and CDR2 FVKESK. The germline V and J ends were trimmed by 3 bases and 6 bases, with 11 bases remaining between them. CDR3 size: 13 residues. CDR3 amino acids: CASSQGVNSEAFF. CDR3 DNA: TGTGCCAGCAGCCAGGGGGTAAACTCTGAAGCTTTCTTT.

This clone was seen only a few times. The rearrangement uses TRBV14 and TRBJ2-2; D is uncertain. V was clipped by 1 base and J by 8 bases, with 8 bases between them. The CDR3 totals 13 residues. Germline V CDR1 and CDR2: SGHDN, FVKESK. The CDR3 is CASSQAPRGELFF. The CDR3 coding sequence is TGTGCCAGCAGCCAAGCCCCCAGGGGGGAGCTGTTTTTT.

The chain uses TRBV28 and TRBJ1-1; 9 bases fit TRBD1. The CDR3 runs to 13 residues. Germline CDR1 and CDR2: MDHEN and SYDVKM. V dropped 6 bases and J dropped 5; count of bases not matched to a gene: 4. CDR3 region: CASRTGGRTEAFF. The CDR3 DNA is TGTGCCAGCAGGACAGGGGGACGGACTGAAGCTTTCTTT.

This chain connects TRBV6-1 to TRBJ1-2; D not certain. The germline V gene encodes CDR1 MNHNS and CDR2 SASEGT. CDR3 length: 14 residues. Trimming took off 3 bases at V and 4 bases at J, with 12 bases between the two ends. This CDR3 is CASSDHGSFYGYTF. The CDR3 DNA is TGTGCCAGCAGTGATCACGGAAGTTTCTATGGCTACACCTTC.

The chain links TRBV7-9 to TRBJ1-1, with TRBD1 matching over 8 bases. The J segment lost 5 bases and the V segment lost 5 bases, leaving 4 bases of the junction unmatched. CDR1 and CDR2 from the germline V gene are SEHNR and FQNEAQ (reference sequence). The CDR3 contains 13 residues. CDR3 nucleotides: TGTGCCAGCAGCCTTGACAGGGGTACTGAAGCTTTCTTT. As protein: CASSLDRGTEAFF.

This clone came up a few times. The genes are TRBV4-1 and TRBJ2-5; D is perhaps TRBD2 (7 bases). In germline, CDR1 is MGHRA, CDR2 YSYEKL. The V end was cut by 0 bases, the J end by 4 bases, with 12 bases between. The CDR3 has 15 residues. CDR3 amino acids: CASSQEGGPGETQYF. In nucleotides, the CDR3 is TGCGCCAGCAGCCAAGAGGGGGGGCCCGGAGAGACCCAGTACTTC.

The chain links TRBV30 to TRBJ1-1, with D maybe TRBD1 (6 bases). Between the trimmed V and J ends, which lost 2 bases and 8 bases, there was a span of 18 bases. This CDR3 spans 14 amino acids. CDR1 and CDR2 from the germline V gene are GTSNPN and SVGIG (reference sequence). The CDR3: CAWSLGHRVREAFF. In nucleotides, the CDR3 is TGTGCCTGGAGTCTTGGTCACAGGGTGAGGGAAGCTTTCTTT.

The rearrangement uses TRBV5-6 and TRBJ1-1, with unresolved D. V dropped 0 bases and J dropped 0 bases, with 3 bases sitting between them. CDR1 is SGHDT and CDR2 is YYEEEE in the germline V gene. The CDR3 is 13 amino acids. The DNA of the CDR3 is TGTGCCAGCAGCTTGGAAATGAACACTGAAGCTTTCTTT. Protein product: CASSLEMNTEAFF.

The chain employs TRBV4-2 and TRBJ2-2; D uncertain. CDR3 length: 12 amino acids. Germline loops: CDR1 LGHNA, CDR2 YNFKEQ. V dropped 0 bases and J dropped 6 bases, with 2 bases sitting between them. The CDR3 spells CASSQEAGELFF. The CDR3 DNA sequence: TGTGCCAGCAGCCAAGAAGCCGGGGAGCTGTTTTTT.

The chain recombines TRBV4-2 with TRBJ2-3; D is undetermined. Trimming cost V 1 base and J 6 bases, with 8 bases left between them. Germline CDR1 is LGHNA and CDR2 is YNFKEQ. The CDR3 contains 13 residues. CDR3 DNA sequence: TGTGCCAGCAGCCAAGGGCTGGGGGATACGCAGTATTTT. This gives the protein CASSQGLGDTQYF.

This chain connects TRBV30 to TRBJ2-3; 7 bases match TRBD1. Unmatched junction bases numbered 11, after V lost 0 bases and J lost 5 bases. Germline lookup yields CDR1 GTSNPN and CDR2 SVGIG (reference sequence). The CDR3 totals 16 residues. CDR3 bases: TGTGCCTGGAGTGTTTTGATATTAAGGGGGCGAGATACGCAGTATTTT. Its protein is CAWSVLILRGRDTQYF.

The chain uses TRBV2 and TRBJ2-1, with 7 bases identical to TRBD2. The CDR3 length is 16 residues. J gave up 0 bases and V 6 bases, and 8 bases lay outside the gene matches. Germline V gene data show CDR1 as SNHLY and CDR2 as FYNNEI. The CDR3 DNA reads TGTGCCAGCAGAACCAGCGGGGAGAGCTCCTACAATGAGCAGTTCTTC. This gives the protein CASRTSGESSYNEQFF.

The gene calls are TRBV27 and TRBJ2-3; 8 bases agree with TRBD1. V trimming: 5 bases; J trimming: 0 bases; junction bases outside the gene matches: 4. The V gene's germline CDR1 is MNHEY and CDR2 SMNVEV (reference sequence). The CDR3 loop spans 15 amino acids. This CDR3 reads CASSLRTGSTDTQYF. Here the CDR3 DNA reads TGTGCCAGCAGTCTCAGGACAGGGAGCACAGATACGCAGTATTTT.